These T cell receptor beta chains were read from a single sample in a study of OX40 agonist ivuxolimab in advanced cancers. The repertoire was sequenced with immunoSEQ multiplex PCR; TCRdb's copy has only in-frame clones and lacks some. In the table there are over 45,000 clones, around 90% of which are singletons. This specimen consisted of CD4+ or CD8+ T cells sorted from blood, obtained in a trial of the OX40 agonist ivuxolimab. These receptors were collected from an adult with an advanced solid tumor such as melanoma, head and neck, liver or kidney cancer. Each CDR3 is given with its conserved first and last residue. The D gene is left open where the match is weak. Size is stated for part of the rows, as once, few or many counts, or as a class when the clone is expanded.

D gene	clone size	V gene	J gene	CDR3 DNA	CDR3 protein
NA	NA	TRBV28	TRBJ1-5	TGTGCCAGCAGCTATCGGGGCAGTGGCAATCAGCCCCAGCATTTT	CASSYRGSGNQPQHF
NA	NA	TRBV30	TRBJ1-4	TGTGCCTGGAGTGTACTAGGAGGGGCAACTAATGAAAAACTGTTTTTT	CAWSVLGGATNEKLFF
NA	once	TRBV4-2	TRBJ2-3	TGTGCCAGCAGCCAAGACGTGACAGCGAAAAGCACAGATACGCAGTATTTT	CASSQDVTAKSTDTQYF
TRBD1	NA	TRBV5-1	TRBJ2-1	TGCGCCAGCAGCGGAGGGACAGGATACAATGAGCAGTTCTTC	CASSGGTGYNEQFF
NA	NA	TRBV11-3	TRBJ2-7	TGTGCCAGCAGCTTATCCTGGACACCGAGCTCCTACGAGCAGTACTTC	CASSLSWTPSSYEQYF
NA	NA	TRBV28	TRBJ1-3	TGTGCCAGCACCCCCAGCTCTGGAAACACCATATATTTT	CASTPSSGNTIYF
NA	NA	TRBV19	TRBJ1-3	TGTGCCAGTACCGAACAGGTTGGAAACACCATATATTTT	CASTEQVGNTIYF
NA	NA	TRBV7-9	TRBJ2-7	TGTGCCAGCAGCAAGGGACTGGCCTCCTACGAGCAGTACTTC	CASSKGLASYEQYF
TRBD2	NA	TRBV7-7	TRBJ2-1	TGTGCCAGCAGGTCGGGACTAGCGGGGGACAATGAGCAGTTCTTC	CASRSGLAGDNEQFF
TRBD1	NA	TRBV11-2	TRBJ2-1	TGTGCCAGCAGCTTAGGGGCCAACAGGGGCAATGAGCAGTTCTTC	CASSLGANRGNEQFF
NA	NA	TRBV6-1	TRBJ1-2	TGTGCCAGCAGTGAAGCGGGCGGGTATGGCTACACCTTC	CASSEAGGYGYTF
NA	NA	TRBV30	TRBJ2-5	TGTGCCTGGAGCGCCGGGGGGCCCTCAGAGACCCAGTACTTC	CAWSAGGPSETQYF
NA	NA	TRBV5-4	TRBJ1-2	TGTGCCAGCAGCTTGTCGAGGCTGAACTATGGCTACACCTTC	CASSLSRLNYGYTF
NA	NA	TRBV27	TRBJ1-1	TGTGCCAGCAGTTCGCTCTCCGGGACAATGAGTCTTCAGGCTGAAGCTTTCTTT	CASSSLSGTMSLQAEAFF
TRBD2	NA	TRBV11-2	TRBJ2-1	TGTGCCAGCAGCTTAGGCGGGAGGGCCCTCAATGAGCAGTTCTTC	CASSLGGRALNEQFF
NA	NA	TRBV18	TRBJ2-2	TGTGCCAGCTCACGCCGGGACCAGAACACCGGGGAGCTGTTTTTT	CASSRRDQNTGELFF
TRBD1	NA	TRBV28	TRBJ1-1	TGTGCCAGCAGCTCATCATCGCTCGGGACAGGGAGGAGCACTGAAGCTTTCTTT	CASSSSSLGTGRSTEAFF
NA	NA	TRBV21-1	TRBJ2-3	TGTGCCAGCAGCTTCCACAATACCAGCGGGAGCCCAGATACGCAGTATTTT	CASSFHNTSGSPDTQYF
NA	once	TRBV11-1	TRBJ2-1	TGTGCCAGCAGCTCTAGACCAATCAATGAGCAGTTCTTC	CASSSRPINEQFF
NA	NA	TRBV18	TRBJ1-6	TGTGCCAGCTCACCTGTAGGGGCTGGGAATTCACCCCTCCACTTT	CASSPVGAGNSPLHF
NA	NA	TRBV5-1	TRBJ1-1	TGCGCCAGCAGCCCCCGCACCGAAATGAACACTGAAGCTTTCTTT	CASSPRTEMNTEAFF
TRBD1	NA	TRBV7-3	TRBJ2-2	TGTGCCAGCAGCATAAACAGGGGAAACACCGGGGAGCTGTTTTTT	CASSINRGNTGELFF
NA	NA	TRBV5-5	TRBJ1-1	TGTGCCAGCAGCTTGCAGACTGAAGCTTTCTTT	CASSLQTEAFF
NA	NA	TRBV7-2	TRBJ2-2	TGTGCCAGCAGCTTAATGACCGCGAAGAACACCGGGGAGCTGTTTTTT	CASSLMTAKNTGELFF
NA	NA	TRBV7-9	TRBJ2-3	TGTGCCAGCAGCCATACCCGTTTGAATACGCAGTATTTT	CASSHTRLNTQYF
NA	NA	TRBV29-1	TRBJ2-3	TGCAGCGCTGCTACGGGCCCCATCGGAACGCAGTATTTT	CSAATGPIGTQYF
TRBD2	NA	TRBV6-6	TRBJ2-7	TGTGCCAGCACCAGAGCGGGGGCCTCCTACGAGCAGTACTTC	CASTRAGASYEQYF
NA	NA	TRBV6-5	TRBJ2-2	TGTGCCAGCAGTTTCCCCCCCGGGGAGCTGTTTTTT	CASSFPPGELFF